This T cell receptor beta chain was found in a study of cytomegalovirus exposure and HLA in healthy donors. Study summary: Among 150 million to 200 million T cells, an earlier analysis found 117 million unique TCR beta sequences.

General study points: Presence/absence comparisons presumed near-even sequencing depth among donors.

CDR1 LNHDA and CDR2 SQIVND come from the germline V gene (reference sequence). The CDR3 covers 17 residues. The ends were cut back, 3 bases at V and 2 bases at J, with 19 bases in the middle. Researchers ran the PCR with 60 Vbeta and 13 Jbeta primers. Produced via immunoSEQ multiplex PCR; TCRdb's table is partial and in-frame only. The sample holds over 100,000 clones, roughly 70% seen once. Healthy bone marrow donors made up the cohort. As regards this clone: Its antigen is as yet unknown.

This TCR was recovered from a man aged 25 to 40 in good health and CMV-seropositive. The gene calls are TRBV19 and TRBJ2-5; perhaps TRBD1 as D (5 bases). The sequenced sample consisted of PBMCs. DNA for the CDR3: TGTGCCAGTAGTATCCCCAGAGACAGATTCCATCAAGAGACCCAGTACTTC. It yields the protein CASSIPRDRFHQETQYF.